Described below is a single T cell receptor (beta chain) sequence and its context. The target antigen is unknown. Additional DNA sequences in this sample encode the identical CDR3. The data belong to a study of OX40 agonist ivuxolimab in advanced cancers. Study details: Participants averaged approximately 60 years of age (range about 23 to 80) and were around 80% male. Approximately 41% of patients had received prior checkpoint inhibitor therapy.

With 6 bases removed from V and 0 bases from J, the gap between germline ends came to 8 bases. This CDR3 has 14 residues. Germline CDR1 is SEHNR and CDR2 is FQNEAQ (reference sequence). Study results and caveats: Nonresponders included some who also had low normalized T-cell clonal expansion.

Libraries were prepared by immunoSEQ multiplex PCR; TCRdb keeps only in-frame clonotypes and omits some of them. The table has fewer than 85,000 clones, roughly 85% seen once. The rearrangement joins TRBV7-9 to TRBJ2-2; D tentatively fits TRBD1 or TRBD2 (5 bases each). This sequence was found in an adult with an advanced solid tumor such as melanoma, head and neck, liver or kidney cancer. The sample was CD4+ or CD8+ T cells sorted from blood, taken in a trial of the OX40 agonist ivuxolimab. In nucleotides, the CDR3 is TGTGCCAGCAGTCGGGGCGCGAACACCGGGGAGCTGTTTTTT. Its translation is CASSRGANTGELFF.